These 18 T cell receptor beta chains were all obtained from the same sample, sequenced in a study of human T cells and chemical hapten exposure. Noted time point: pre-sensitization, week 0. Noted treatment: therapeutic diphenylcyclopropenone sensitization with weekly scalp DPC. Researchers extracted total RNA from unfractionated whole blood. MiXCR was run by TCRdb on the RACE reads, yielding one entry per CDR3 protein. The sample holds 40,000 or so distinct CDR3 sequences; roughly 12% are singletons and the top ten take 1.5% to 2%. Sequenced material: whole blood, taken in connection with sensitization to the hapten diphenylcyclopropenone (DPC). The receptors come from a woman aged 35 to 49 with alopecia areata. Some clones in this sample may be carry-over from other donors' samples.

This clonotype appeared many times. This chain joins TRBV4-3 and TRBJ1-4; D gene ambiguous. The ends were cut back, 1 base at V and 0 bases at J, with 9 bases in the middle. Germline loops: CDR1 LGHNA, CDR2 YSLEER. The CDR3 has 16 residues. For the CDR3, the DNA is TGCGCCAGCAGCCAAGGTGTGGGTGCAACTAATGAAAAACTGTTTTTT. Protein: CASSQGVGATNEKLFF.

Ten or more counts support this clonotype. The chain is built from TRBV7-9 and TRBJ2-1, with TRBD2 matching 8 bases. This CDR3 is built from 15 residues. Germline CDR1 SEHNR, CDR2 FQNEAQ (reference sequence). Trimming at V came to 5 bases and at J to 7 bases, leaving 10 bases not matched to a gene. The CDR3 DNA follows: TGTGCCAGCAGCCCTAGAGCGGGAGTGGGGAATGAGCAGTTCTTC. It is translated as CASSPRAGVGNEQFF. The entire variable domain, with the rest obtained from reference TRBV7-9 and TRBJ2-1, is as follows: DTGVSQNPRHKITKRGQNVTFRCDPISEHNRLYWYRQTLGQGPEFLTYFQNEAQLEKSRLLSDRFSAERPKGSFSTLEIQRTEQGDSAMYLCASSPRAGVGNEQFFGPGTRLTVL.

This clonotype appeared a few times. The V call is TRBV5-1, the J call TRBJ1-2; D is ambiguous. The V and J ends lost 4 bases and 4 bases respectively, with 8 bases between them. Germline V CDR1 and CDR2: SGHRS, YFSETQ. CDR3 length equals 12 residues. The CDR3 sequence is CASSRDAYGYTF. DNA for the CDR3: TGCGCCAGCAGCCGAGACGCCTATGGCTACACCTTC.

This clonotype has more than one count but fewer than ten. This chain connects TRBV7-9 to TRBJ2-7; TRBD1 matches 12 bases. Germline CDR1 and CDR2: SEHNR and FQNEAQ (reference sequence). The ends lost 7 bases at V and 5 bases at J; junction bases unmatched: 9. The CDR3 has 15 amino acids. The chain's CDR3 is CASTDYGTGGHEQYF. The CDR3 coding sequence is TGTGCCAGCACCGACTACGGGACAGGGGGCCACGAGCAGTACTTC.

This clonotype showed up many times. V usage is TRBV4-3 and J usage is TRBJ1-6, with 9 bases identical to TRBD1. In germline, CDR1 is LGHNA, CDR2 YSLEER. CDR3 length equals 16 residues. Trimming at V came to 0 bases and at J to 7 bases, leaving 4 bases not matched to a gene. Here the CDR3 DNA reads TGCGCCAGCAGCCAAGATTCGGACAGGGGCAATTCACCCCTCCACTTT. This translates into CASSQDSDRGNSPLHF.

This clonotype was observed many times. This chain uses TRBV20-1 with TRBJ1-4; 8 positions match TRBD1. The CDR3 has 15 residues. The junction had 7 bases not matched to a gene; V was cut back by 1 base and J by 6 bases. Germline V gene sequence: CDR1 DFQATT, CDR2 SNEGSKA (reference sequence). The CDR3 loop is CSARARGQNDEKLFF. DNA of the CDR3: TGCAGTGCTAGAGCCAGGGGGCAGAACGATGAAAAACTGTTTTTT.

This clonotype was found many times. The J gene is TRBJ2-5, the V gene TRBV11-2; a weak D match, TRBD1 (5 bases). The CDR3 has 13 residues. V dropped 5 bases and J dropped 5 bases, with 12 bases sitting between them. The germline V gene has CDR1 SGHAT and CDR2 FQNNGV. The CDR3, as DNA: TGTGCCAGCAGCCCCCAGGGTACTGAGACCCAGTACTTC. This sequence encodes CASSPQGTETQYF. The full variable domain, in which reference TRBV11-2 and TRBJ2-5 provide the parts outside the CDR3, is EAGVAQSPRYKIIEKRQSVAFWCNPISGHATLYWYQQILGQGPKLLIQFQNNGVVDDSQLPKDRFSAERLKGVDSTLKIQPAKLEDSAVYLCASSPQGTETQYFGPGTRLLVL.

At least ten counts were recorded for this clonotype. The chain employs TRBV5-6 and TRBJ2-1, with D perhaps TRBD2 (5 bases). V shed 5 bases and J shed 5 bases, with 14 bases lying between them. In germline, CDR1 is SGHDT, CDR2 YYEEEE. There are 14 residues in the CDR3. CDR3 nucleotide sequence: TGTGCCAGCAGGCTTTTCGGGGAAGACAATGAGCAGTTCTTC. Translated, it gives CASRLFGEDNEQFF.

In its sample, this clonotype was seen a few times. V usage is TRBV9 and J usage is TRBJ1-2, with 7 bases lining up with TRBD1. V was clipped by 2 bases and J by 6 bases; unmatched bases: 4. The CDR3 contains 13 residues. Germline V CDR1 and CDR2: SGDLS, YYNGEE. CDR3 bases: TGTGCCAGCAGCGTCGGACAGGACCATGGCTACACCTTC. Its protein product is CASSVGQDHGYTF. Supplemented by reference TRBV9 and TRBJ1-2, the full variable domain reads DSGVTQTPKHLITATGQRVTLRCSPRSGDLSVYWYQQSLDQGLQFLIQYYNGEERAKGNILERFSAQQFPDLHSELNLSSLELGDSALYFCASSVGQDHGYTFGSGTRLTVV.

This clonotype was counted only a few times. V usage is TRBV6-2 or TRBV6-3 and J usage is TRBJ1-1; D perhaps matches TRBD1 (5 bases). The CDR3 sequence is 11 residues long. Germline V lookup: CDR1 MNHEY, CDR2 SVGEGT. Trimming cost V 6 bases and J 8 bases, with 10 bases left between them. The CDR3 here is CASSFPGEAFF. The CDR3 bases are TGTGCCAGCAGCTTCCCAGGGGAAGCTTTCTTT.

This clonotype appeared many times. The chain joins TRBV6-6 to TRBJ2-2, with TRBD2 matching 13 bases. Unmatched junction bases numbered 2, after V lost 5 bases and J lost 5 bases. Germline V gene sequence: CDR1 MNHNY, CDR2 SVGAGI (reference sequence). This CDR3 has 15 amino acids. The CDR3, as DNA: TGTGCCAGCAGTGAGGGACTAGCGGGGACCGGGGAGCTGTTTTTT. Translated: CASSEGLAGTGELFF.

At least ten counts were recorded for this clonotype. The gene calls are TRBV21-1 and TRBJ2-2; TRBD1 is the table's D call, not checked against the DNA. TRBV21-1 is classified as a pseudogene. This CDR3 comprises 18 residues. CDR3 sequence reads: CASSKDWSRVSVAGELFF. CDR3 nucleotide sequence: TGTGCCAGCAGCAAAGACTGGTCCAGGGTGTCAGTAGCCGGGGAGCTGTTTTTT.

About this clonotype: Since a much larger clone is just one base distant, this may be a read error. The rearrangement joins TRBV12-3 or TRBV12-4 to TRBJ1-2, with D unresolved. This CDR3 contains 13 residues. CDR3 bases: TGTGCCAGCACCCTATCCGGTGGTGGAGGCTTCACCTTC. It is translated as CASTLSGGGGFTF.

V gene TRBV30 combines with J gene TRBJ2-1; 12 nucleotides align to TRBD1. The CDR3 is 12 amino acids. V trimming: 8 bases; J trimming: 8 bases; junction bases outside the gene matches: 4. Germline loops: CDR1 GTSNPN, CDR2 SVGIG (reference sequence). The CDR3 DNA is TGTGCCGGGGGACAGGGGGCGCATGAGCAGTTCTTC. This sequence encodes CAGGQGAHEQFF.

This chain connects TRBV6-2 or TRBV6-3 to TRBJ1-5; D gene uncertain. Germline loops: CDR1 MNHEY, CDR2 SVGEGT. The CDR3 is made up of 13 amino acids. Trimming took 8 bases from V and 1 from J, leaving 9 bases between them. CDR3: CASGQVSNQPQHF. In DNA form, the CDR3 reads TGTGCCAGCGGTCAGGTGAGCAATCAGCCCCAGCATTTT.

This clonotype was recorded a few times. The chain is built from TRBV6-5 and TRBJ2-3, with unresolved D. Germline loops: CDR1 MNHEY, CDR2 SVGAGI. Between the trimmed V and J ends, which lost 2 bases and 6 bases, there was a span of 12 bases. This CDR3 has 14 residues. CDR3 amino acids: CASSYSELGDTQYF. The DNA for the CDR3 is TGTGCCAGCAGTTACAGTGAGCTCGGGGATACGCAGTATTTT.

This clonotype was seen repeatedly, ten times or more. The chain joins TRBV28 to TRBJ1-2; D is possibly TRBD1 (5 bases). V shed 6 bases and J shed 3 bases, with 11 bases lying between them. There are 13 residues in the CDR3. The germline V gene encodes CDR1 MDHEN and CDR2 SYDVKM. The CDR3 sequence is CASSQGKHYGYTF. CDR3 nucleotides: TGTGCCAGCAGCCAGGGTAAACACTATGGCTACACCTTC.

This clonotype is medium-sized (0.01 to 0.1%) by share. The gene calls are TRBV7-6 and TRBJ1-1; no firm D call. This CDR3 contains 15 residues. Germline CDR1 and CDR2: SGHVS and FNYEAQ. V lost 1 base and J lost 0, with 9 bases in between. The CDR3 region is CASSLEGGMNTEAFF. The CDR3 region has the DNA TGTGCCAGCAGCTTAGAGGGAGGAATGAACACTGAAGCTTTCTTT.